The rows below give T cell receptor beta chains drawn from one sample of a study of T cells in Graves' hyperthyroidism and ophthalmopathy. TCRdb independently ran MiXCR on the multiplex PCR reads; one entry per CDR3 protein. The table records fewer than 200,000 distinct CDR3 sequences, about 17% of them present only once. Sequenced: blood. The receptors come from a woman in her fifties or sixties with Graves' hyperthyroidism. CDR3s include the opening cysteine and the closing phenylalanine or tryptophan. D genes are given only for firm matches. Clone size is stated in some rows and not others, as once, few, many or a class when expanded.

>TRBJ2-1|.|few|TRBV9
CASERELNNEQFF
TGTGCCAGCGAGAGGGAGCTGAACAATGAGCAGTTCTTC
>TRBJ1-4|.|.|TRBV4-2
CASSQEIANPTTNEKLFF
TGTGCCAGCAGCCAAGAAATAGCCAACCCGACAACTAATGAAAAACTGTTTTTT
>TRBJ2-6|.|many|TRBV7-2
CASSLGGGTGANVLTF
TGTGCCAGCAGCTTAGGAGGGGGGACTGGGGCCAACGTCCTGACTTTC
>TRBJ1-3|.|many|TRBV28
CASTGGRGNTIYF
TGTGCCAGCACCGGGGGGAGGGGAAACACCATATATTTT
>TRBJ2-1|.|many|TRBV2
CASSVVRGARGNEQFF
TGTGCCAGCAGTGTTGTTCGGGGGGCCCGCGGCAATGAGCAGTTCTTC
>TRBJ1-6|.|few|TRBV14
CASSPSTGDSPLHF
TGTGCCAGCAGCCCGAGCACGGGGGATTCACCCCTCCACTTT
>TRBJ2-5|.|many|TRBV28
CASSLLETQYF
TGTGCCAGCAGTTTACTAGAGACCCAGTACTTC
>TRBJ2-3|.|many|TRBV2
CASKGRTDSTDTQYF
TGTGCCAGCAAAGGGAGGACAGATAGCACAGATACGCAGTATTTT
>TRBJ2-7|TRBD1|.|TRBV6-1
CASTIQGAGYEQYF
TGTGCCAGTACCATCCAGGGGGCGGGCTACGAGCAGTACTTC
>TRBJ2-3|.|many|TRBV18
CASSPPRPSTDTQYF
TGTGCCAGCTCCCCGCCCAGACCCAGCACAGATACGCAGTATTTT
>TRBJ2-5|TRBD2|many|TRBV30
CAWKSSAGDQETQYF
TGTGCCTGGAAGTCATCAGCGGGGGACCAAGAGACCCAGTACTTC
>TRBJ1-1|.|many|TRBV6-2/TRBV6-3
CASSPWGAARMNTEAFF
TGTGCCAGCAGTCCCTGGGGGGCAGCCCGGATGAACACTGAAGCTTTCTTT
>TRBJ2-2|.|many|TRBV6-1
CASTEQRQNTGELFF
TGTGCCAGCACTGAACAGAGACAGAACACCGGGGAGCTGTTTTTT
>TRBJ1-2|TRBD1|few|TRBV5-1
CASSLGDRGTYGYTF
TGCGCCAGCAGCTTGGGGGACAGGGGAACATATGGCTACACCTTC
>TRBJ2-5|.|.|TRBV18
CASSLKGEETQYF
TGTGCCAGCTCACTGAAAGGGGAAGAGACCCAGTACTTC
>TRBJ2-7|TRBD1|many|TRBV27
CASSFTGAYEQYF
TGTGCCAGCAGCTTTACAGGGGCCTACGAGCAGTACTTC
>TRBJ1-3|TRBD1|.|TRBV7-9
CASSPGGKSGNTIYF
TGTGCCAGCAGCCCAGGGGGCAAATCTGGAAACACCATATATTTT
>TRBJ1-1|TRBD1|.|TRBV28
CASRPTGEYTEAFF
TGTGCCAGCAGACCCACAGGGGAATACACTGAAGCTTTCTTT
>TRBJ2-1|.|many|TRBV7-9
CASRETASIYNEQFF
TGTGCCAGCAGGGAGACAGCTTCAATCTACAATGAGCAGTTCTTC
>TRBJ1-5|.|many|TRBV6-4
CASSETGTGNQPQHF
TGTGCCAGCAGTGAGACCGGGACGGGCAATCAGCCCCAGCATTTT
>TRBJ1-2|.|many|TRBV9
CATTGGANYGYTF
TGTGCCACTACTGGGGGGGCTAACTATGGCTACACCTTC
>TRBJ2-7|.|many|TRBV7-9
CASSLLAGGSAYEQYF
TGTGCCAGCAGCTTATTGGCCGGGGGTTCCGCCTACGAGCAGTACTTC
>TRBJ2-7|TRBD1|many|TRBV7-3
CASSLDRGYEQYF
TGTGCCAGCAGCCTGGACAGGGGCTACGAGCAGTACTTC
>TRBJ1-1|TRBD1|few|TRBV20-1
CSARDRTGRRTEAFF
TGCAGTGCTAGAGATCGGACAGGGCGGCGGACTGAAGCTTTCTTT
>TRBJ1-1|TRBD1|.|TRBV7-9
CASSQDRGRVTEAFF
TGTGCCAGCAGCCAGGACAGGGGGCGCGTTACTGAAGCTTTCTTT
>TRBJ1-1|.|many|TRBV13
CASSLLRGRIVSNTEAFF
TGTGCCAGCAGCTTACTGAGGGGACGGATAGTTTCGAACACTGAAGCTTTCTTT
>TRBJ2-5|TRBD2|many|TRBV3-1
CASSPLAGKETQYF
TGTGCCAGCAGTCCCCTAGCGGGGAAAGAGACCCAGTACTTC
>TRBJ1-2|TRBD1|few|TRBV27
CASSLTGQGFLGYTF
TGTGCCAGCAGTTTAACGGGACAGGGCTTCTTGGGCTACACCTTC
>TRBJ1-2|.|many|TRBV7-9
CASSLGYFGYTF
TGTGCCAGCAGCTTAGGGTATTTTGGCTACACCTTC
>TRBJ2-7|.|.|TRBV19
CASSYRTAPYEQYF
TGTGCCAGTAGTTATCGGACAGCTCCCTACGAGCAGTACTTC
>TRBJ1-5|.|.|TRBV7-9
CASSPPGSEWPQHF
TGTGCCAGCAGCCCCCCGGGGAGTGAGTGGCCCCAGCATTTT
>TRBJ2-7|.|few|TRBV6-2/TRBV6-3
CASSYLGGTAYEQYF
TGTGCCAGCAGTTACCTTGGGGGCACAGCCTACGAGCAGTACTTC
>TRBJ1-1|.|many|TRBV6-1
CASSERTRTAEAFF
TGTGCCAGCAGTGAACGGACACGGACGGCTGAAGCTTTCTTT
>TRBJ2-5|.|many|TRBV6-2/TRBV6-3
CASRRAGAQETQYF
TGTGCCAGCAGAAGGGCGGGGGCGCAAGAGACCCAGTACTTC
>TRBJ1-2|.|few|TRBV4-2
CASSQDVGGIYGYTF
TGTGCCAGCAGCCAAGATGTAGGAGGAATCTATGGCTACACCTTC
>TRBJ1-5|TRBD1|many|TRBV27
CASSPGQGVLSNQPQHF
TGTGCCAGCAGCCCGGGACAGGGCGTACTTAGCAATCAGCCCCAGCATTTT
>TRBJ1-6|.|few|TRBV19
CASSIGGNPPLHF
TGTGCCAGTAGTATCGGGGGCAATCCTCCCCTCCACTTT
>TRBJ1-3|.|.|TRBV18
CASSRQENTIYF
TGTGCCAGCTCTCGCCAGGAGAACACCATATATTTT
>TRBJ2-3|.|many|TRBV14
CASSRQDTQYF
TGTGCCAGCAGCCGGCAAGATACGCAGTATTTT
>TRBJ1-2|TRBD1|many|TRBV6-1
CASRTDRGRHGYTF
TGTGCCAGCAGGACGGACAGGGGGAGGCATGGCTACACCTTC
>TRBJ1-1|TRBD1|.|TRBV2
CASRLRGLTEAFF
TGTGCCAGCAGATTGAGGGGGCTCACTGAAGCTTTCTTT